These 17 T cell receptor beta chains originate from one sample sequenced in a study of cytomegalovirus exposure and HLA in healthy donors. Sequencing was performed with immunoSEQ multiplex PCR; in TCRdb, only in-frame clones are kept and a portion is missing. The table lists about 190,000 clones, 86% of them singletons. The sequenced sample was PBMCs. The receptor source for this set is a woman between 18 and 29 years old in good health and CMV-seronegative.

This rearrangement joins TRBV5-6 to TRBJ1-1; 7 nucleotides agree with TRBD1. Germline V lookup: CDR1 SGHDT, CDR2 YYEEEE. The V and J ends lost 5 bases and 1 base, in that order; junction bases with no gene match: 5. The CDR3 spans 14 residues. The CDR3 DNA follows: TGTGCCAGCAGTATACAGGGGACGAACACTGAAGCTTTCTTT. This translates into CASSIQGTNTEAFF.

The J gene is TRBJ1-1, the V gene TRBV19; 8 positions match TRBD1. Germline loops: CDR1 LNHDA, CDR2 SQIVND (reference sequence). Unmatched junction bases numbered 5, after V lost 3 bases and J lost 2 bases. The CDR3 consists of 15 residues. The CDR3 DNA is TGTGCCAGTAGTATGGGACAGGAGCTAAACACTGAAGCTTTCTTT. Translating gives CASSMGQELNTEAFF. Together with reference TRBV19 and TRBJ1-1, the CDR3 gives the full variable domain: DGGITQSPKYLFRKEGQNVTLSCEQNLNHDAMYWYRQDPGQGLRLIYYSQIVNDFQKGDIAEGYSVSREKKESFPLTVTSAQKNPTAFYLCASSMGQELNTEAFFGQGTRLTVV.

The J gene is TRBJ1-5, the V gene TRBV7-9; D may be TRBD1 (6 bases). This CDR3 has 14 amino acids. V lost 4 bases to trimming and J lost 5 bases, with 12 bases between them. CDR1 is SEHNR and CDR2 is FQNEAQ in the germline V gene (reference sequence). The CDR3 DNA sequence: TGTGCCAGCAGCTGGAACAGGGTCGATCAGCCCCAGCATTTT. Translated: CASSWNRVDQPQHF. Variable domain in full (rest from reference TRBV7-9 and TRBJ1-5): DTGVSQNPRHKITKRGQNVTFRCDPISEHNRLYWYRQTLGQGPEFLTYFQNEAQLEKSRLLSDRFSAERPKGSFSTLEIQRTEQGDSAMYLCASSWNRVDQPQHFGDGTRLSIL.

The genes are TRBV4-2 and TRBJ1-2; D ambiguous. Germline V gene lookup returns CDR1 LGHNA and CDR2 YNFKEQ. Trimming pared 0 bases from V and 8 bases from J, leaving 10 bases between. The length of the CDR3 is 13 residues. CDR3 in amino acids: CASSQERGLGYTF. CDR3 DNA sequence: TGTGCCAGCAGCCAAGAGAGAGGCCTGGGCTACACCTTC.

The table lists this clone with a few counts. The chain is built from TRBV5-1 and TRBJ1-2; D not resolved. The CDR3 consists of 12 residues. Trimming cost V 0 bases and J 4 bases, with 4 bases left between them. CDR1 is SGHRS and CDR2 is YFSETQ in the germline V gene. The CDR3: CASSLESYGYTF. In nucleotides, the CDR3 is TGCGCCAGCAGCTTGGAGAGCTATGGCTACACCTTC.

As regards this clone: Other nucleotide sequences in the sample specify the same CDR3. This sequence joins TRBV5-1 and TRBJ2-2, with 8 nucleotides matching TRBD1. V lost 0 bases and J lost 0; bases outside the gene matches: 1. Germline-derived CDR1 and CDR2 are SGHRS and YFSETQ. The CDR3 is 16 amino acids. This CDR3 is CASSLDRGANTGELFF. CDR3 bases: TGCGCCAGCAGCTTGGACAGGGGGGCGAACACCGGGGAGCTGTTTTTT.

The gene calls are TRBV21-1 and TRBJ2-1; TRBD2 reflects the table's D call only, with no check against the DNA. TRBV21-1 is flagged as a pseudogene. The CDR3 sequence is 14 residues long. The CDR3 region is CASSKGLEYNEQFF. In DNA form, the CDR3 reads TGTGCCAGCAGCAAAGGGTTAGAATACAATGAGCAGTTCTTC.

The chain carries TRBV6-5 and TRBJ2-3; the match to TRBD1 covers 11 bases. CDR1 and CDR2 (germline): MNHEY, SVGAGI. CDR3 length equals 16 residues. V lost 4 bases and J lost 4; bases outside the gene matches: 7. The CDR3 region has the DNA TGTGCCAGCAGTTTTTTACCGGGACAGGGGGCAGATACGCAGTATTTT. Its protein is CASSFLPGQGADTQYF.

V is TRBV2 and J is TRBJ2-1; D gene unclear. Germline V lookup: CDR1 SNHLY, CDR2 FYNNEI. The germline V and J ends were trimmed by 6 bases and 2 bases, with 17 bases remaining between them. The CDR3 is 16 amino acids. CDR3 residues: CASSVEADPAYNEQFF. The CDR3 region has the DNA TGTGCCAGCAGCGTAGAGGCGGATCCCGCCTACAATGAGCAGTTCTTC. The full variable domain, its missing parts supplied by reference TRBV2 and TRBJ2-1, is EPEVTQTPSHQVTQMGQEVILRCVPISNHLYFYWYRQILGQKVEFLVSFYNNEISEKSEIFDDQFSVERPDGSNFTLKIRSTKLEDSAMYFCASSVEADPAYNEQFFGPGTRLTVL.

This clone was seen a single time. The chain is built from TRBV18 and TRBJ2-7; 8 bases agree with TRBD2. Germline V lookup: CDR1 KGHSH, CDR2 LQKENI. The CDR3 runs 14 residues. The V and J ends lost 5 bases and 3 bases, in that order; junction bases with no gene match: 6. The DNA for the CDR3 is TGTGCCAGCTCATACGCCGGGACTAGCTACGAGCAGTACTTC. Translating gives CASSYAGTSYEQYF.

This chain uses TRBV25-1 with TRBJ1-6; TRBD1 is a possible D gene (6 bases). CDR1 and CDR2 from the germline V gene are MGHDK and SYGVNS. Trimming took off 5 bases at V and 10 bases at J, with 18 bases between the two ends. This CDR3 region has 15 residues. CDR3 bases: TGTGCCAGCAGTAGCCCAGGGGACCCCGGGTCACCCCTCCACTTT. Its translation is CASSSPGDPGSPLHF.

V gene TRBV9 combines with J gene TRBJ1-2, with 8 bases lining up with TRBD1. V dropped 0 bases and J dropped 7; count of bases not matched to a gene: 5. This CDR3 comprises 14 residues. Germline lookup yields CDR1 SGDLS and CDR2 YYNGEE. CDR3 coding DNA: TGTGCCAGCAGCGTAGACAGGGGGTCCCTTGGCTACACCTTC. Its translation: CASSVDRGSLGYTF.

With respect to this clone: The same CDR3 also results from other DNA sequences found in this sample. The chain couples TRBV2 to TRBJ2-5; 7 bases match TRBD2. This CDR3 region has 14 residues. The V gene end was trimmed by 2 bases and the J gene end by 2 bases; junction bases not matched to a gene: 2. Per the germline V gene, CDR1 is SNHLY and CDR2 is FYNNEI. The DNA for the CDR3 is TGTGCCAGCAGTGAATTCGGGGGGCAAGAGACCCAGTACTTC. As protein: CASSEFGGQETQYF.

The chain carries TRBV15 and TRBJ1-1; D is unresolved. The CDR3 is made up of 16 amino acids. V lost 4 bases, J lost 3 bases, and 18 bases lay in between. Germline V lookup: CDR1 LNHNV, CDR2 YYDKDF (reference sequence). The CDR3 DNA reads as TGTGCCACCAGCACACATCGGTGGGTGAGGGACACTGAAGCTTTCTTT. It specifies CATSTHRWVRDTEAFF.

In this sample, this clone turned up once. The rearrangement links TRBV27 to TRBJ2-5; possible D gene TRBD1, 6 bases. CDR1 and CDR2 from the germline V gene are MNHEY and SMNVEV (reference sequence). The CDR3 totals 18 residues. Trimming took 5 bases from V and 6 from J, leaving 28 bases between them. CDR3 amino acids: CASSTAPPDRLWLKTQYF. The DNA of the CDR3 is TGTGCCAGCAGTACCGCCCCCCCTGACAGGCTTTGGTTAAAGACCCAGTACTTC.

The CDR3 loop is CAWSGGTLFGTEAFF. As DNA, the CDR3 is TGTGCCTGGAGTGGGGGGACACTTTTTGGCACTGAAGCTTTCTTT. The chain couples TRBV30 to TRBJ1-1; a possible D gene is TRBD1 (6 bases). The CDR3 spans 15 residues. V was clipped by 1 base and J by 4 bases, with 16 bases between them. CDR1 GTSNPN and CDR2 SVGIG come from the germline V gene (reference sequence).

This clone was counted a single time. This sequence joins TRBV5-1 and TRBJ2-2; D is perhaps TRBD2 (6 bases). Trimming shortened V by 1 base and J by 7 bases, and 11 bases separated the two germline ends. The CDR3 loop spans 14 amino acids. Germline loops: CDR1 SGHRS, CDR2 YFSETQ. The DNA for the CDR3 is TGCGCCAGCAGCTTGCGGCTAGCGATCGGGGAGCTGTTTTTT. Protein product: CASSLRLAIGELFF.